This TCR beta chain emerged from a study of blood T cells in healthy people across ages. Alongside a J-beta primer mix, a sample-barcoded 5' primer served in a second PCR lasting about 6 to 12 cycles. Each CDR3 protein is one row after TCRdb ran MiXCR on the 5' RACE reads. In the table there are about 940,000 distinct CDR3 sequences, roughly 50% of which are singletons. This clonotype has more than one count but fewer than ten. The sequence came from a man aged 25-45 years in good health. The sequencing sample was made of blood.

The CDR3 is CASSGILTYEQYF. The CDR3 DNA sequence: TGTGCCAGCTCCGGGATCCTAACCTACGAGCAGTACTTC. This chain joins TRBV12-3 or TRBV12-4 and TRBJ2-7; possible D gene TRBD2, 5 bases. The CDR3 sequence is 13 residues long. Trimming cost V 8 bases and J 2 bases, with 13 bases left between them.